This T cell receptor beta chain was documented in a study of shared clonotypes between healthy human individuals. The germline V and J ends were trimmed by 0 bases and 3 bases, with 11 bases remaining between them. Germline V gene lookup returns CDR1 MNHEY and CDR2 SVGAGI. This CDR3 comprises 15 residues. Selected positively for CCR7 and CD45RO-negative, naive CD8 cells excluded terminally differentiated effector memory CD45RA+ cells. Assay used: immunoSEQ multiplex PCR; TCRdb lists only in-frame clones, some missing. Seen here are about 2.1 million clones, 93% observed once, and the top ten hold around 1.7%.

Input material: naive CD8+ T cells from PBMCs. The sequence came from a man aged 18 to 35 in good health. Some clones in this sample may be carry-over from other donors' samples. This sequence joins TRBV6-5 and TRBJ2-5; tentative D call: TRBD1 (5 bases). The CDR3, as DNA: TGTGCCAGCAGTTACTCTAAGGGGTCAGAAGAGACCCAGTACTTC. As protein: CASSYSKGSEETQYF.